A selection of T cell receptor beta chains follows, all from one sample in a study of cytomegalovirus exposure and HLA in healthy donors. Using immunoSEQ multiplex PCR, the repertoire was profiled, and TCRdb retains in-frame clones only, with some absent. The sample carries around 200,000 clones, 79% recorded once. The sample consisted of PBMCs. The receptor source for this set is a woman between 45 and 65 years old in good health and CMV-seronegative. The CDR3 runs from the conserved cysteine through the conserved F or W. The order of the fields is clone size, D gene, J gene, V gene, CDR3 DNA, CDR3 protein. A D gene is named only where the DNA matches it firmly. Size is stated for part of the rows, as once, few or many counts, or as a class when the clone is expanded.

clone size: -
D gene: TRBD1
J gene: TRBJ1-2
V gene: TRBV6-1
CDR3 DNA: TGTGCCAGCAGCGAGGACAGGGGCCCTAACTATGGCTACACCTTC
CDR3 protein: CASSEDRGPNYGYTF

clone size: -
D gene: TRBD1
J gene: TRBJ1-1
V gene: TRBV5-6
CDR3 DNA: TGTGCCAGCAGCTTGGTCCAACAGGGGTTGAGCACTGAAGCTTTCTTT
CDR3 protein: CASSLVQQGLSTEAFF

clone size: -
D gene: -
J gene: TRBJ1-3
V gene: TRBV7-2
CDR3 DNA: TGTGCCAGCAGCTTAGCCTCAGGGGTCTCTGGAAACACCATATATTTT
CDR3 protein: CASSLASGVSGNTIYF

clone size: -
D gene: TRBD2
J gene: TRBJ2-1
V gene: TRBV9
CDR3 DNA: TGTGCCAGCAGCCCGATTAGCGGGGGCCCTCGCAATGAGCAGTTCTTC
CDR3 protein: CASSPISGGPRNEQFF

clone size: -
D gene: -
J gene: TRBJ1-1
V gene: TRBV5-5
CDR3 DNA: TGTGCCAGCATCAGTAATCAGGGGATGGTTGGGCCTGAAGCTTTCTTT
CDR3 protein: CASISNQGMVGPEAFF

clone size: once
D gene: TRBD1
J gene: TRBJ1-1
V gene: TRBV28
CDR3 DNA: TGTGCCAGCAGTCAATCCGGGACAGCCCTGAACACTGAAGCTTTCTTT
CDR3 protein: CASSQSGTALNTEAFF

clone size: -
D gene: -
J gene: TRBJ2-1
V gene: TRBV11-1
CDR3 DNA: TGTGCCAGCAGCCCCACAGGGTTAGGGAATGAGCAGTTCTTC
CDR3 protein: CASSPTGLGNEQFF

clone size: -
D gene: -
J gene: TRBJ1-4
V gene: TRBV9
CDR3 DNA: TGTGCCAGTACACAGGGTTCCTCGAATGAAAAACTGTTTTTT
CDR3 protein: CASTQGSSNEKLFF

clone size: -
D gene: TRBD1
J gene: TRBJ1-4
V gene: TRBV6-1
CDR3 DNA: TGTGCCAGCAGTGAAGCGACAGGGGGCAGTGAAAAACTGTTTTTT
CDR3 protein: CASSEATGGSEKLFF

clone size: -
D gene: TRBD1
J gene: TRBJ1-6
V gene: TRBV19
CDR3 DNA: TGTGCCAGTAGTCTGGGGGACAGCAATAATTCACCCCTCCACTTT
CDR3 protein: CASSLGDSNNSPLHF

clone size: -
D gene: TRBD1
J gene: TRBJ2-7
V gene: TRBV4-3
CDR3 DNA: TGCGCCAGCAGCCAAGAAATGGGGACAGGGGGTTCAGGTGAGCAGTACTTC
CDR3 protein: CASSQEMGTGGSGEQYF

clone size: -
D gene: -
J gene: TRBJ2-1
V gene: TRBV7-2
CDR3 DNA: TGTGCCAGCAGCTTTGGCATCGGGAGTCCCTACAATGAGCAGTTCTTC
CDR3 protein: CASSFGIGSPYNEQFF

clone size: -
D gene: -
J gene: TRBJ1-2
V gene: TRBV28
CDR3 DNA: TGTGCCAGCAGTTTGCCGGGAGGAGGCTACACCTTC
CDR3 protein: CASSLPGGGYTF

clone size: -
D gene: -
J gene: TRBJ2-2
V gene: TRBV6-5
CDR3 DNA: TGTGCCAGCAGCTACACACAATTTCCCGGGGAGCTGTTTTTT
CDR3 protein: CASSYTQFPGELFF

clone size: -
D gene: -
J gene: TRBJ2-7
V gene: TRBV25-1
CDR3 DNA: TGTGCCAGCAGCCTCGTTGATGGGCCCTACGAGCAGTACTTC
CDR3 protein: CASSLVDGPYEQYF

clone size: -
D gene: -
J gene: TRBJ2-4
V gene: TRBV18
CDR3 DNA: TGTGCCAGCTCACCGGTCCCCAACTTAGCCAAAAACATTCAGTACTTC
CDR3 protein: CASSPVPNLAKNIQYF

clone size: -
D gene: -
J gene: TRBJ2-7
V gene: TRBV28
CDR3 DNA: TGTGCCAGCAGTTTACGGGGGGCCCCCTACGAGCAGTACTTC
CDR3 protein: CASSLRGAPYEQYF